Sequencing of this T cell receptor beta chain was carried out in a study of blood T cells in healthy people across ages. Study-level points and caveats: Across the age range, TCR beta diversity per million T cells fell in a roughly linear way.

The CDR3 has 13 residues. The germline V gene encodes CDR1 WSHSY and CDR2 SAAADI. With regard to this clonotype: What it binds is not known. A much larger clone lies one base from this, so it may be a read error.

A second about 7 to 11 cycle PCR used barcoded and J-beta primers. Each cDNA molecule was tagged by a template-switch adaptor that had 12 random nucleotides. Per sample, CDR3-containing paired-end reads numbered at least 2.5 million. TCRdb passed the 5' RACE reads through MiXCR, listing each CDR3 protein once. The sample carries around 1,700,000 distinct CDR3 sequences, roughly 28% recorded once. The chain employs TRBV10-2 and TRBJ2-7; TRBD1 is a possible D gene (6 bases). This sequence originates from a woman aged 25 to 45 in good health. The sequenced sample was blood. The CDR3 region has the DNA TGCGTCAGCAGTGGACAGCAGGACTACGAGCAGTACTTC. It translates to CVSSGQQDYEQYF.